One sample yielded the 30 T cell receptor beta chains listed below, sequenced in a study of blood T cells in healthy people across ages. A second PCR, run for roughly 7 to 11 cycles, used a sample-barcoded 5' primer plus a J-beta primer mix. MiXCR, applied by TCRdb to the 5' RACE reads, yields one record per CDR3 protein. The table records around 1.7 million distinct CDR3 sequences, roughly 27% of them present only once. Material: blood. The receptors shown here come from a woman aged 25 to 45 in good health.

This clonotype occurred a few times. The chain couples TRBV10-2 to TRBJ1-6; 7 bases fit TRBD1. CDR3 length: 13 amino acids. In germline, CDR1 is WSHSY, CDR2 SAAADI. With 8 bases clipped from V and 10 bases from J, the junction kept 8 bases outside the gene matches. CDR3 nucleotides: TGCGCCAGCGGGGACAGAAGAGAGTCACCCCTCCACTTT. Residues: CASGDRRESPLHF.

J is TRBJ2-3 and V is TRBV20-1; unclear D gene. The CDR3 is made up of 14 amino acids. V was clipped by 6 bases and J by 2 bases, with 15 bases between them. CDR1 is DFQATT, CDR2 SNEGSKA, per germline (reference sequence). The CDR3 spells CSAPAVQDTDTQYF. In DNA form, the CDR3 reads TGCAGTGCCCCCGCGGTGCAGGACACAGATACGCAGTATTTT.

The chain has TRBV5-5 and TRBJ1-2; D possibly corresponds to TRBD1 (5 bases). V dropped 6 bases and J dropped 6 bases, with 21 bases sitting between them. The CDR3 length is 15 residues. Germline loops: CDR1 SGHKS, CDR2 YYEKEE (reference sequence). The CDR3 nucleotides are TGTGCCAGCAACCCTGGGTCGGTGGGGCTGGATGGCTACACCTTC. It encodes CASNPGSVGLDGYTF.

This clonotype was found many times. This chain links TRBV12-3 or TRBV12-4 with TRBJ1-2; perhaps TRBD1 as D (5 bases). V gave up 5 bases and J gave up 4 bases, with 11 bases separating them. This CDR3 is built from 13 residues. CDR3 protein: CASSPDDSYGYTF. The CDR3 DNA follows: TGTGCCAGCAGTCCCGACGACAGCTATGGCTACACCTTC.

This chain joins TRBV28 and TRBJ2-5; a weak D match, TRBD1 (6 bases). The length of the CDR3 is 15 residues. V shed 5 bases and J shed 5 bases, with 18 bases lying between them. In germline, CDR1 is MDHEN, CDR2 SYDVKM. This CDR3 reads CASSPPRQGPETQYF. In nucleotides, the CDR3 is TGTGCCAGCAGTCCCCCCCGGCAGGGGCCGGAGACCCAGTACTTC.

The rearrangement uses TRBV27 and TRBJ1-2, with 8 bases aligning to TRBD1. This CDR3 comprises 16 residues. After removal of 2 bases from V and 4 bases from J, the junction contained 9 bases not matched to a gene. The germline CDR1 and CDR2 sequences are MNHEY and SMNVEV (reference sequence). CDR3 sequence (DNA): TGTGCCAGCAGTTTAGGCTTCCAGGGGGCGAGCTATGGCTACACCTTC. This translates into CASSLGFQGASYGYTF.

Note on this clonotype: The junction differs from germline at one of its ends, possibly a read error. CDR3 in DNA: TGTGCCACCAGCTCCGGGGGGCGGTCCTACGGGCAGTACTTC. It translates to CATSSGGRSYGQYF. This chain joins TRBV24-1 and TRBJ2-7; a weak D match, TRBD2 (7 bases). Germline loops: CDR1 KGHDR, CDR2 SFDVKD. CDR3 length equals 14 residues.

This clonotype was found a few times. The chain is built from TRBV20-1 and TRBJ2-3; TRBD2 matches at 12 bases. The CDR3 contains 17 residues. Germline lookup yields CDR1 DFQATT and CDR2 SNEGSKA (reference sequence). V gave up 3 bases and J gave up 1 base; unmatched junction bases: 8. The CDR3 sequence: CSARALAGGWGTDTQYF. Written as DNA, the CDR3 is TGCAGTGCTAGGGCCCTAGCGGGGGGGTGGGGCACAGATACGCAGTATTTT.

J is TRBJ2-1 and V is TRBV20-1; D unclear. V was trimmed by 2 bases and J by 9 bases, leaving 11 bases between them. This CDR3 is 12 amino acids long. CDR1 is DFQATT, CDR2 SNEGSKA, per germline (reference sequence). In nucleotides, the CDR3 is TGCAGTGCTAGACTTCCTGGTGGTGAGCAGTTCTTC. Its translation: CSARLPGGEQFF.

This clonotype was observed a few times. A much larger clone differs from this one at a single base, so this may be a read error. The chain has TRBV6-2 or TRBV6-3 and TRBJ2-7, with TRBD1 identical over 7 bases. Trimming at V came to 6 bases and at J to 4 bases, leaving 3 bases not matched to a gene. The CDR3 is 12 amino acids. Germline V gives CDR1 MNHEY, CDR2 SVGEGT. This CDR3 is CASRTGEYEQYF. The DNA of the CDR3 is TGTGCCAGCAGAACAGGGGAATACGAGCAGTACTTC.

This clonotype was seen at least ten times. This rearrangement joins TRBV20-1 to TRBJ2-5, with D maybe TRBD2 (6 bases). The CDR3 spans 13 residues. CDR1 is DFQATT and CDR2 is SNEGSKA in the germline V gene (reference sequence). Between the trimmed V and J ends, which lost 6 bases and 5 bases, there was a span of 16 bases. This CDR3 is CSAPRPGRETQYF. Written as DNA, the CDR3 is TGCAGTGCCCCGCGGCCAGGGAGGGAGACCCAGTACTTC.

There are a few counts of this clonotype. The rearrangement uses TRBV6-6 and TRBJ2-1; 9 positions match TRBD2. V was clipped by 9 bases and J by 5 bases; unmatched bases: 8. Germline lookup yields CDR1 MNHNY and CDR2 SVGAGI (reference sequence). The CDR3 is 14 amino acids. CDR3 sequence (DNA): TGTGCCAGTTCCGGGGCTAGCGGGGACAATGAGCAGTTCTTC. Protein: CASSGASGDNEQFF.

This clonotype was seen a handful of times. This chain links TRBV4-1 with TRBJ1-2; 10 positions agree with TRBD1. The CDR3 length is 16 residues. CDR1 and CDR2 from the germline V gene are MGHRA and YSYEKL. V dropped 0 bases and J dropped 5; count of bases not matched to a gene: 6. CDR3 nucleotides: TGCGCCAGCAGCCAAGATGGGGGACAGGGGTCTTATGGCTACACCTTC. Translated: CASSQDGGQGSYGYTF.

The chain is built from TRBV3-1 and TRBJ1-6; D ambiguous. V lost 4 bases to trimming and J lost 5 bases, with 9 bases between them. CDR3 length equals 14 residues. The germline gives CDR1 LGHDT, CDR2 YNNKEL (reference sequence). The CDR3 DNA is TGTGCCAGCAGCCTGGACGTAAATAATTCACCCCTCCACTTT. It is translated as CASSLDVNNSPLHF.

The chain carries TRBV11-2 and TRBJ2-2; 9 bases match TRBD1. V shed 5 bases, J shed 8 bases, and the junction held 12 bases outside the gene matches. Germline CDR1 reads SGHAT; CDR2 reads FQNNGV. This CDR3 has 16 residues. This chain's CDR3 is CASSPLAGTGSGELFF. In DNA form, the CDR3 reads TGTGCCAGCAGCCCGCTGGCCGGGACAGGGTCGGGGGAGCTGTTTTTT.

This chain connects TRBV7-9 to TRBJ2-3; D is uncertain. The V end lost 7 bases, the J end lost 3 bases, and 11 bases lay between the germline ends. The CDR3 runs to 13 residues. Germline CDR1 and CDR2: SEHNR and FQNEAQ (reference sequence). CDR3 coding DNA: TGTGCCAGCAACATCGGCCTTACAGATACGCAGTATTTT. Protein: CASNIGLTDTQYF.

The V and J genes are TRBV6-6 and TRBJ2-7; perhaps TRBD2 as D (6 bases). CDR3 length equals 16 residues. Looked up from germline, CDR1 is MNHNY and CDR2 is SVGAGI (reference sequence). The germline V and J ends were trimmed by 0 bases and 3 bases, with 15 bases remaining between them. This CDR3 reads CASSYSGGIHDYEQYF. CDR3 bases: TGTGCCAGCAGTTACTCGGGCGGGATACACGACTACGAGCAGTACTTC.

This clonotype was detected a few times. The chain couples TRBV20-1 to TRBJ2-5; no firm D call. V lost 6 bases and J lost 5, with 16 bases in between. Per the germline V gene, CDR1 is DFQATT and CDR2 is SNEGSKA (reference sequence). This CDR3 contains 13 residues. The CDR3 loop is CSAPRLVDETQYF. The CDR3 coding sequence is TGCAGTGCCCCACGGCTAGTAGATGAGACCCAGTACTTC.

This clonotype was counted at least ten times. The CDR3 nucleotides read TGTGCCAGCAGTCCCCGGAGCTCTGGGGCCAACGTCCTGACTTTC. Translation gives CASSPRSSGANVLTF. The chain is built from TRBV27 and TRBJ2-6; D ambiguous. The V gene lost 5 bases and the J gene lost 0 bases, with 8 bases spanning the gap. CDR1 MNHEY and CDR2 SMNVEV come from the germline V gene (reference sequence). This CDR3 region has 15 residues.

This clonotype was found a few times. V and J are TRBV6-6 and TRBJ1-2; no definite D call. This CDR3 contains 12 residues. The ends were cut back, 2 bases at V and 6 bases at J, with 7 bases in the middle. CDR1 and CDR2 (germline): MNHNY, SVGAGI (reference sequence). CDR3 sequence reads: CASSYGVDGYTF. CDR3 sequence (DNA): TGTGCCAGCAGTTACGGTGTGGATGGCTACACCTTC.

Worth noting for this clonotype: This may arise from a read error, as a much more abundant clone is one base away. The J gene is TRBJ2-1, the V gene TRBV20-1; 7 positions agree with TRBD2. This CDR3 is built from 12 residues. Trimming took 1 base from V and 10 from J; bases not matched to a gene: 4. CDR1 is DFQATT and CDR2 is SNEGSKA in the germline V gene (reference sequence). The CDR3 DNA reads TGCAGTGCTAGAGGGCGGGACTACGAGCAGTTCTTC. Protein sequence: CSARGRDYEQFF.

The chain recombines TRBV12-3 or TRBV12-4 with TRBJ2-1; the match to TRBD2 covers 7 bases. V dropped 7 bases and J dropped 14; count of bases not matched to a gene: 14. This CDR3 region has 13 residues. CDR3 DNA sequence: TGTGCCAGCAAGGGAAGGGAGGGGCGGTCTGAGTTCTTC. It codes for CASKGREGRSEFF.

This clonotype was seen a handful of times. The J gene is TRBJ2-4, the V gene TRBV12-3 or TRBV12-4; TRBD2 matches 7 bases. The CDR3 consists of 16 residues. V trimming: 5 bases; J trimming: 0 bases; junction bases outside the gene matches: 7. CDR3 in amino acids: CASSPLAGVAKNIQYF. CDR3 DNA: TGTGCCAGCAGTCCATTAGCGGGCGTAGCCAAAAACATTCAGTACTTC.

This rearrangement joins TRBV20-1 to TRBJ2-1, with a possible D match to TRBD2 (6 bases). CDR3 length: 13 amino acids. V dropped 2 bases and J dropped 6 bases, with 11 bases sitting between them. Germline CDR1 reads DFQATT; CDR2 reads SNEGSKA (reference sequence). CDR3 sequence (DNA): TGCAGTGCTAGAATTCCGGGGGTCAATGAGCAGTTCTTC. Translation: CSARIPGVNEQFF.

Written as DNA, the CDR3 is TGTGCCAGCAGTCCAGTCGGGGGACACGAGCAGTACTTC. It translates to CASSPVGGHEQYF. V is TRBV28 and J is TRBJ2-7; D possibly corresponds to TRBD2 (6 bases). The CDR3 sequence is 13 residues long. Between the trimmed V and J ends, which lost 5 bases and 5 bases, there was a span of 13 bases. Germline V gene data show CDR1 as MDHEN and CDR2 as SYDVKM.

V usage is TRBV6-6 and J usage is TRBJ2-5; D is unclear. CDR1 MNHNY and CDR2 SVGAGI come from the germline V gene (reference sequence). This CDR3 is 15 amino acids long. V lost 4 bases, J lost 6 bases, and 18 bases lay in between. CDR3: CASSSFDGTSQTQYF. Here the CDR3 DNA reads TGTGCCAGCAGTTCCTTCGACGGTACGAGTCAGACCCAGTACTTC.

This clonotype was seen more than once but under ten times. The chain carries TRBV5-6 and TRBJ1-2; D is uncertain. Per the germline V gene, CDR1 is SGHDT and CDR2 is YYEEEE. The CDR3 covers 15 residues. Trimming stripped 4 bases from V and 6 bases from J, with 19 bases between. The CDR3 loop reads CASSTRRREADGYTF. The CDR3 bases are TGTGCCAGCAGCACGAGGAGACGGGAGGCAGATGGCTACACCTTC. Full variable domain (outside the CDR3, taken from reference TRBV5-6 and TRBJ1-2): DAGVTQSPTHLIKTRGQQVTLRCSPKSGHDTVSWYQQALGQGPQFIFQYYEEEERQRGNFPDRFSGHQFPNYSSELNVNALLLGDSALYLCASSTRRREADGYTFGSGTRLTVV.

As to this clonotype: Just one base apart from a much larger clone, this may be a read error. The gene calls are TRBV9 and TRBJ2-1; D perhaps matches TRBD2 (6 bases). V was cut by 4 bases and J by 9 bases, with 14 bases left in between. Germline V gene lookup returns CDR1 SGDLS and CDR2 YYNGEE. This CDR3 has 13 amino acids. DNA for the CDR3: TGTGCCAGCAGCCCACGGGACTGGAGTGAGCAGTTCTTC. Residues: CASSPRDWSEQFF.

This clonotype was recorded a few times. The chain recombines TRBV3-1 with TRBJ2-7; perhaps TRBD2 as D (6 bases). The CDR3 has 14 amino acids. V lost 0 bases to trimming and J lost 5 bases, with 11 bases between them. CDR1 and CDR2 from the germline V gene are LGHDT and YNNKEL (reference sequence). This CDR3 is CASSQDGGSDEQYF. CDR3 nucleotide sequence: TGTGCCAGCAGCCAAGACGGGGGATCGGACGAGCAGTACTTC.

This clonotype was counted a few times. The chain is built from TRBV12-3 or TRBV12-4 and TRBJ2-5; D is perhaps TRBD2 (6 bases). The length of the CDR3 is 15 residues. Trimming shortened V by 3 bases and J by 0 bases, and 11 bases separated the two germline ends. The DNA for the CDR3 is TGTGCCAGCAGTTTGGGACGGGACTACCAAGAGACCCAGTACTTC. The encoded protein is CASSLGRDYQETQYF.